A single sample is the source of the 32 T cell receptor beta chains below, sequenced in a study of CD8 T cells in Susac syndrome. Random hexamers served to reverse transcribe roughly 0.45 to 1 ug RNA. MiXCR was run by TCRdb on the immunoSEQ multiplex PCR reads, yielding one entry per CDR3 protein. The table has around 80,000 distinct CDR3 sequences, roughly 94% seen once; the top ten hold about 0.5%. The sample comprised CD8+ T cells from PBMCs. These receptors all come from a human donor with Susac syndrome.

This rearrangement joins TRBV5-1 to TRBJ1-2, with TRBD1 matching over 9 bases. V trimming: 2 bases; J trimming: 6 bases; junction bases outside the gene matches: 8. The CDR3 extends over 15 amino acids. CDR1 and CDR2 (germline): SGHRS, YFSETQ. CDR3 in DNA: TGCGCCAGCAGCTTTTACCGGACAGGGGACGATGGCTACACCTTC. Amino acid sequence: CASSFYRTGDDGYTF.

The chain links TRBV27 to TRBJ2-7, with D perhaps given as TRBD1 or TRBD2 (6 bases each). CDR3 length: 14 residues. V was shortened by 2 bases and J by 5 bases, with 13 bases between the two germline ends. Germline V gene lookup returns CDR1 MNHEY and CDR2 SMNVEV (reference sequence). The CDR3 DNA reads as TGTGCCAGCAGTTTAGGGGGGCAGACCCACGAGCAGTACTTC. It codes for CASSLGGQTHEQYF.

This sequence joins TRBV6-1 and TRBJ2-1, with 13 bases matching TRBD2. V lost 6 bases, J lost 5 bases, and 4 bases stayed unmatched. Germline CDR1 reads MNHNS; CDR2 reads SASEGT. The CDR3 extends over 15 amino acids. For the CDR3, the DNA is TGTGCCAGCAGAGGTGGGACTAGCGGGGACAATGAGCAGTTCTTC. Translating gives CASRGGTSGDNEQFF.

The chain couples TRBV25-1 to TRBJ1-6; 8 nucleotides align to TRBD1. CDR1 and CDR2 from the germline V gene are MGHDK and SYGVNS. This CDR3 is built from 14 residues. J was trimmed by 7 bases and V by 3 bases; bases with no gene match: 2. CDR3 region: CASSEWTGNSPLHF. As DNA, the CDR3 is TGTGCCAGCAGTGAGTGGACAGGGAATTCACCCCTCCACTTT.

The chain is built from TRBV29-1 and TRBJ1-5, with D maybe TRBD1 (5 bases). The V gene's germline CDR1 is SQVTM and CDR2 ANQGSEA. The CDR3 extends over 14 amino acids. V was clipped by 0 bases and J by 11 bases, with 17 bases between them. CDR3 residues: CSVEDLGALGAQHF. The CDR3 DNA reads as TGCAGCGTTGAAGACCTTGGGGCCTTGGGGGCCCAGCATTTT.

This sequence joins TRBV7-2 and TRBJ2-5; no reliable D call. This CDR3 is built from 13 residues. Germline V gene data show CDR1 as SGHTA and CDR2 as FQGNSA. V lost 1 base and J 5 bases, leaving 8 bases between the germline ends. CDR3 protein: CASSLEPGETQYF. Here the CDR3 DNA reads TGTGCCAGCAGCTTAGAACCGGGCGAGACCCAGTACTTC.

The gene calls are TRBV28 and TRBJ1-3, with D uncertain. Germline CDR1 is MDHEN and CDR2 is SYDVKM. The CDR3 covers 12 residues. Trimming stripped 3 bases from V and 4 bases from J, with 4 bases between. CDR3 DNA: TGTGCCAGCAGTTTTGAGGGAAACACCATATATTTT. Protein: CASSFEGNTIYF.

The chain couples TRBV13 to TRBJ1-4; D is uncertain. The CDR3 has 13 amino acids. Germline CDR1 and CDR2: PRHDT and FYEKMQ (reference sequence). V shed 6 bases and J shed 8 bases, with 13 bases lying between them. CDR3: CASRGLHGEKLFF. CDR3 in DNA: TGTGCCAGCAGAGGGCTCCACGGCGAAAAACTGTTTTTT.

The rearrangement links TRBV7-9 to TRBJ2-7, with TRBD1 identical over 9 bases. Germline CDR1 reads SEHNR; CDR2 reads FQNEAQ (reference sequence). J lost 2 bases, V lost 5 bases, and 7 bases had no gene match. The CDR3 is 15 amino acids. The CDR3: CASSPRGTGTYEQYF. CDR3 bases: TGTGCCAGCAGCCCCAGAGGGACAGGGACCTACGAGCAGTACTTC.

V usage is TRBV4-1 and J usage is TRBJ2-7, with 11 bases identical to TRBD2. Germline V gene data show CDR1 as MGHRA and CDR2 as YSYEKL. The V gene end was trimmed by 1 base and the J gene end by 2 bases; junction bases not matched to a gene: 4. The CDR3 contains 16 residues. The chain's CDR3 is CASSQGVAGGPYEQYF. DNA for the CDR3: TGCGCCAGCAGCCAAGGGGTAGCGGGGGGGCCCTACGAGCAGTACTTC.

J is TRBJ2-5 and V is TRBV12-3 or TRBV12-4; D unresolved. V lost 6 bases, J lost 0 bases, and 5 bases lay in between. The CDR3 is 12 residues long. CDR3 amino acids: CASRYYQETQYF. The CDR3 DNA follows: TGTGCCAGCAGATACTACCAAGAGACCCAGTACTTC.

The chain's CDR3 is CASSSLSGANTEAFF. The CDR3 nucleotides are TGTGCCAGCAGCTCTCTATCTGGGGCCAACACTGAAGCTTTCTTT. The chain is built from TRBV7-9 and TRBJ1-1; perhaps TRBD1 as D (5 bases). CDR1 is SEHNR and CDR2 is FQNEAQ in the germline V gene (reference sequence). V lost 4 bases to trimming and J lost 2 bases, with 14 bases between them. CDR3 length equals 15 residues.

The genes are TRBV5-1 and TRBJ2-7; tentative D call: TRBD1 (5 bases). The germline CDR1 and CDR2 sequences are SGHRS and YFSETQ. This CDR3 has 14 residues. Trimming shortened V by 4 bases and J by 4 bases, and 15 bases separated the two germline ends. In nucleotides, the CDR3 is TGCGCCAGCAGCCCCGACTTAGGGGCTTACGAGCAGTACTTC. Encoded protein: CASSPDLGAYEQYF.

V and J are TRBV6-4 and TRBJ1-1; TRBD1 is a possible D gene (5 bases). The CDR3 length is 13 residues. Germline lookup yields CDR1 MRHNA and CDR2 SNTAGT. Trimming left V 5 bases short and J 1 base short, with 8 bases between. CDR3 sequence: CASSTGPNTEAFF. As DNA, the CDR3 is TGTGCCAGCAGTACAGGTCCGAACACTGAAGCTTTCTTT.

The genes are TRBV5-1 and TRBJ1-6; D gene ambiguous. This CDR3 contains 12 residues. Germline values: CDR1 SGHRS, CDR2 YFSETQ. V lost 0 bases and J lost 11, with 6 bases in between. CDR3 nucleotide sequence: TGCGCCAGCAGCTTGGACAGCCCACCCCTCCACTTT. This codes for CASSLDSPPLHF.

The rearrangement uses TRBV4-1 and TRBJ2-1, with 10 bases aligning to TRBD2. Germline V gene sequence: CDR1 MGHRA, CDR2 YSYEKL. V shed 4 bases, J shed 0 bases, and the junction held 12 bases outside the gene matches. The CDR3 consists of 19 residues. The CDR3: CASSPNAAGGYSSYNEQFF. In DNA, the CDR3 is TGCGCCAGCAGCCCCAATGCAGCGGGGGGGTACAGCTCCTACAATGAGCAGTTCTTC.

The rearrangement joins TRBV21-1 to TRBJ1-1; the DNA was not used to check the table's D call, TRBD1. TRBV21-1 is annotated as a pseudogene. The length of the CDR3 is 16 residues. The CDR3 loop is CASSTTATGGDTEAFF. The CDR3 DNA follows: TGTGCCAGCAGCACTACTGCTACAGGGGGGGACACTGAAGCTTTCTTT.

This clonotype was seen once. The chain is built from TRBV7-9 and TRBJ2-5; no firm D call. With 2 bases removed from V and 0 bases from J, the gap between germline ends came to 16 bases. Germline assignment: CDR1 SEHNR and CDR2 FQNEAQ (reference sequence). The CDR3 consists of 17 residues. As DNA, the CDR3 is TGTGCCAGCAGCTTATTGCCCCGCACAGAGTACCAAGAGACCCAGTACTTC. The encoded protein is CASSLLPRTEYQETQYF. Complete variable domain (other parts from reference TRBV7-9 and TRBJ2-5): DTGVSQNPRHKITKRGQNVTFRCDPISEHNRLYWYRQTLGQGPEFLTYFQNEAQLEKSRLLSDRFSAERPKGSFSTLEIQRTEQGDSAMYLCASSLLPRTEYQETQYFGPGTRLLVL.

The chain recombines TRBV9 with TRBJ1-5, with D maybe TRBD1 (5 bases). CDR3 length: 15 residues. Germline V gene sequence: CDR1 SGDLS, CDR2 YYNGEE. Between the trimmed V and J ends, which lost 7 bases and 0 bases, there was a span of 14 bases. CDR3 protein: CASAQGGTSNQPQHF. The DNA of the CDR3 is TGTGCCAGCGCTCAAGGAGGGACTAGCAATCAGCCCCAGCATTTT.

This chain connects TRBV27 to TRBJ2-1; D might be TRBD1 (5 bases). CDR3 length equals 11 residues. The V gene's germline CDR1 is MNHEY and CDR2 SMNVEV (reference sequence). V was clipped by 4 bases and J by 12 bases, with 10 bases between them. The CDR3 spells CASSWGRGQFF. CDR3 in DNA: TGTGCCAGCAGTTGGGGCAGAGGGCAGTTCTTC.

This chain connects TRBV7-9 to TRBJ1-2, with TRBD1 matching 8 bases. The V segment lost 5 bases and the J segment 6 bases; nucleotides outside the gene matches: 5. The CDR3 has 13 amino acids. Per germline, CDR1 SEHNR and CDR2 FQNEAQ (reference sequence). This chain's CDR3 is CASSMDREDGYTF. The DNA for the CDR3 is TGTGCCAGCAGCATGGACAGGGAGGATGGCTACACCTTC.

V is TRBV7-3 and J is TRBJ2-7, with D uncertain. Trimming took 1 base from V and 4 from J, leaving 8 bases between them. The CDR3 is made up of 13 amino acids. CDR1 is SGHTA, CDR2 FQGTGA, per germline. The CDR3 region is CASSLRVGYEQYF. CDR3 in DNA: TGTGCCAGCAGCTTAAGAGTGGGATACGAGCAGTACTTC. Looking up the rest from reference TRBV7-3 and TRBJ2-7 gives the full variable domain: GAGVSQTPSNKVTEKGKYVELRCDPISGHTALYWYRQSLGQGPEFLIYFQGTGAADDSGLPNDRFFAVRPEGSVSTLKIQRTERGDSAVYLCASSLRVGYEQYFGPGTRLTVT.

V gene TRBV5-1 combines with J gene TRBJ2-1; perhaps TRBD1 as D (5 bases). V was shortened by 4 bases and J by 5 bases, with 16 bases between the two germline ends. This CDR3 is 15 amino acids long. In germline, CDR1 is SGHRS, CDR2 YFSETQ. The CDR3 DNA reads as TGCGCCAGCAGCCTTGGGCAGACAGTCGACAATGAGCAGTTCTTC. Its protein is CASSLGQTVDNEQFF.

The genes are TRBV4-1 and TRBJ2-7, with TRBD1 identical over 7 bases. The CDR3 spans 15 residues. CDR1 and CDR2 (germline): MGHRA, YSYEKL. V was pared by 4 bases and J by 3 bases, with 9 bases of the junction left unmatched. The chain's CDR3 is CASSPSRDSNYEQYF. The CDR3 bases are TGCGCCAGCAGCCCGAGCCGGGACAGCAACTACGAGCAGTACTTC.

The V call is TRBV27, the J call TRBJ1-2, with D hard to call. The V and J ends lost 3 bases and 5 bases respectively, with 10 bases between them. The CDR3 runs 13 residues. From germline, CDR1 is MNHEY and CDR2 SMNVEV (reference sequence). This CDR3 reads CASSLGILYGYTF. DNA of the CDR3: TGTGCCAGCAGTTTGGGGATCCTTTATGGCTACACCTTC.

This clonotype was counted a single time. The rearrangement uses TRBV7-9 and TRBJ2-7; D not certain. V was clipped by 4 bases and J by 1 base, with 11 bases between them. There are 14 residues in the CDR3. CDR1 is SEHNR and CDR2 is FQNEAQ in the germline V gene (reference sequence). Here the CDR3 reads CASSSSQGSYEQYF. The DNA of the CDR3 is TGTGCCAGCAGCTCGTCGCAAGGGTCCTACGAGCAGTACTTC.

This chain joins TRBV4-1 and TRBJ1-6, with D uncertain. This CDR3 has 16 amino acids. Germline loops: CDR1 MGHRA, CDR2 YSYEKL. The germline V and J ends were trimmed by 0 bases and 0 bases, with 6 bases remaining between them. The CDR3 spells CASSQDPTSYNSPLHF. DNA of the CDR3: TGCGCCAGCAGCCAAGATCCTACCTCCTATAATTCACCCCTCCACTTT.

The rearrangement joins TRBV7-7 to TRBJ2-5; 10 positions agree with TRBD2. Germline-derived CDR1 and CDR2 are SSHAT and FNYEAQ (reference sequence). The CDR3 runs to 17 residues. Trimming cost V 2 bases and J 4 bases; bases outside gene matches: 10. The chain's CDR3 is CASSLRSGGDYRETQYF. DNA for the CDR3: TGTGCCAGCAGCTTAAGGAGCGGGGGGGACTACAGAGAGACCCAGTACTTC.

This clonotype appeared a single time. The rearrangement joins TRBV29-1 to TRBJ1-2, with TRBD1 identical over 7 bases. V lost 7 bases to trimming and J lost 5 bases; unmatched junction nucleotides: 10. The V gene's germline CDR1 is SQVTM and CDR2 ANQGSEA. This CDR3 has 13 residues. DNA for the CDR3: TGCAGCGGGTCGACAGGGTCTCTGTATGGCTACACCTTC. Translated: CSGSTGSLYGYTF.

The rearrangement uses TRBV27 and TRBJ1-5; D gene ambiguous. V was cut by 1 base and J by 6 bases, with 7 bases left in between. CDR1 is MNHEY, CDR2 SMNVEV, per germline (reference sequence). The CDR3 has 13 residues. The chain's CDR3 is CASSLFILQPQHF. In DNA form, the CDR3 reads TGTGCCAGCAGTTTATTTATTCTTCAGCCCCAGCATTTT.

The V and J genes are TRBV7-9 and TRBJ2-7, with TRBD2 identical over 8 bases. The V and J ends lost 5 bases and 6 bases, in that order; junction bases with no gene match: 3. Germline assignment: CDR1 SEHNR and CDR2 FQNEAQ (reference sequence). There are 12 residues in the CDR3. CDR3 DNA sequence: TGTGCCAGCAGCCGGGGGGGGCCCGAGCAGTACTTC. Its protein is CASSRGGPEQYF.

V is TRBV2 and J is TRBJ2-7; unclear D gene. Trimming took 2 bases from V and 3 from J, leaving 8 bases between them. The CDR3 has 13 residues. Per the germline V gene, CDR1 is SNHLY and CDR2 is FYNNEI. The CDR3 region is CASSELWGYEQYF. The CDR3 coding sequence is TGTGCCAGCAGTGAACTCTGGGGCTACGAGCAGTACTTC.